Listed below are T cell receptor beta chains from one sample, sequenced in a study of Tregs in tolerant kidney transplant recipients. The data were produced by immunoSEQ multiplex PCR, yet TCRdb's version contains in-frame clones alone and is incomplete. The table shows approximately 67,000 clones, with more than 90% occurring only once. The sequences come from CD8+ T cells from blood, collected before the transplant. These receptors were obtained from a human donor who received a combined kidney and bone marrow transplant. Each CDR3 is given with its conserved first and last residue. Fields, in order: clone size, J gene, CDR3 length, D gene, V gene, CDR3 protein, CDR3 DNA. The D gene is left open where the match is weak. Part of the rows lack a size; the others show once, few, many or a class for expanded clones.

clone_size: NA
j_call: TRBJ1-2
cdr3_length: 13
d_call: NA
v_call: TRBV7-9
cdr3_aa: CASSRTDYYGYTF
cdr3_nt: TGTGCCAGCAGCCGGACAGACTACTATGGCTACACCTTC

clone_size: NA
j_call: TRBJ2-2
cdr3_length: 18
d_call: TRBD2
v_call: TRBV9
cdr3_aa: CASSVVASGGSNTGELFF
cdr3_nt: TGTGCCAGCAGCGTAGTGGCTAGCGGGGGGTCGAACACCGGGGAGCTGTTTTTT

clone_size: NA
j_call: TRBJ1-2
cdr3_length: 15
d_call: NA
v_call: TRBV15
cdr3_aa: CATSSSPGVGDGYTF
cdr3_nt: TGTGCCACCAGCAGCTCTCCAGGTGTCGGCGATGGCTACACCTTC

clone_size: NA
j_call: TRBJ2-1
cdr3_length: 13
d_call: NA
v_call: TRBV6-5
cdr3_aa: CASSFSSGNEQFF
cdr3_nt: TGTGCCAGCAGTTTTTCCAGTGGTAATGAGCAGTTCTTC

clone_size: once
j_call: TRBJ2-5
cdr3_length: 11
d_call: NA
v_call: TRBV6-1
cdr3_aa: CAGGLKETQYF
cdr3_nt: TGTGCCGGCGGGCTCAAAGAGACCCAGTACTTC

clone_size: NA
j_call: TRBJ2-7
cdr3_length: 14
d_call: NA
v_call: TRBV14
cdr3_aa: CASSQDLNFYEQYF
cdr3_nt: TGTGCCAGCAGCCAAGATTTAAATTTCTACGAGCAGTACTTC

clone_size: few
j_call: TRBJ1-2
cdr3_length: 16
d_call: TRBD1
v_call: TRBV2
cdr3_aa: CASSEWGAGGRSGYTF
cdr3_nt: TGTGCCAGCAGTGAATGGGGGGCAGGGGGTCGAAGTGGCTACACCTTC

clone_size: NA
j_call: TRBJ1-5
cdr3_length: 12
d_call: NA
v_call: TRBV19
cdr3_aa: CASSGWGQPQHF
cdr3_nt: TGTGCCAGTTCAGGGTGGGGTCAGCCCCAGCATTTT

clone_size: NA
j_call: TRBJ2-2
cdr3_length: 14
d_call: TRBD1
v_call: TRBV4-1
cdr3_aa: CASSTRQGAGELFF
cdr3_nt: TGCGCCAGCAGCACTCGACAGGGAGCCGGGGAGCTGTTTTTT

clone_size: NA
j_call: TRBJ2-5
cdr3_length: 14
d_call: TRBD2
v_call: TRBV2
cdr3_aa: CASSEASSGETQYF
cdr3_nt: TGTGCCAGCAGTGAAGCGTCTAGCGGAGAGACCCAGTACTTC

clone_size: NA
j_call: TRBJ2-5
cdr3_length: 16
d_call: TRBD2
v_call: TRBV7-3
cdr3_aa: CASSLVGGGPQETQYF
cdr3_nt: TGTGCCAGCAGCTTGGTTGGGGGAGGGCCCCAAGAGACCCAGTACTTC

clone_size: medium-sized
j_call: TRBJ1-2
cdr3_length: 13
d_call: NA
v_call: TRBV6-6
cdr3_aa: CASSNREFVIYTF
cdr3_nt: TGTGCCAGCAGTAACAGGGAATTTGTCATCTACACCTTC

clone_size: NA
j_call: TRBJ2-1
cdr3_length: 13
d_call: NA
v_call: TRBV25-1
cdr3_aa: CASMKEMNNEQFF
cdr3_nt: TGTGCCAGCATGAAAGAGATGAACAATGAGCAGTTCTTC

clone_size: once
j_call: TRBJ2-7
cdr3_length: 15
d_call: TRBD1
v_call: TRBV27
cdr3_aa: CASSLVGTGVYEQYF
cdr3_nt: TGTGCCAGCAGTTTGGTCGGGACAGGGGTCTACGAGCAGTACTTC

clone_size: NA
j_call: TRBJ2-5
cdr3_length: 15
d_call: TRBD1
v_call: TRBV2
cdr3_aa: CASSEYEGAVETQYF
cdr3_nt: TGTGCCAGCAGTGAATACGAGGGGGCGGTGGAGACCCAGTACTTC

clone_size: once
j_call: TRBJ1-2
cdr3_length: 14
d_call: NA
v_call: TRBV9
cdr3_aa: CASSVGSVLYGYTF
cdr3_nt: TGTGCCAGCAGCGTAGGATCGGTTTTATATGGCTACACCTTC

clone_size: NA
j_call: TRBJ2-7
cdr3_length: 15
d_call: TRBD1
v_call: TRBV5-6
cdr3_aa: CASSLGQGFPYEQYF
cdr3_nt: TGTGCCAGCAGCTTGGGACAGGGGTTCCCCTACGAGCAGTACTTC

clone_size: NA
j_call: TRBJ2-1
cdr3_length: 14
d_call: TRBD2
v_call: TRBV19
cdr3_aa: CASKAGGPGNEQFF
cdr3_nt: TGTGCCAGTAAGGCGGGGGGGCCGGGGAATGAGCAGTTCTTC

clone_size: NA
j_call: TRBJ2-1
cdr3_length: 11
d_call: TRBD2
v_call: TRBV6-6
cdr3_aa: CASTSGEIQFF
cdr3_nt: TGTGCCAGCACTAGCGGGGAGATCCAGTTCTTC

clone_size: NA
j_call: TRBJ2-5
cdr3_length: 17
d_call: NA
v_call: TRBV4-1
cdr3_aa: CASSQDHLIAERETQYF
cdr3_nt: TGCGCCAGCAGCCAAGACCACTTGATAGCGGAGCGGGAGACCCAGTACTTC

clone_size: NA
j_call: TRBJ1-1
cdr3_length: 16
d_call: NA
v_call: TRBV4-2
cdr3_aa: CASSQAQVHMNTEAFF
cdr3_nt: TGTGCCAGCAGCCAAGCCCAGGTCCACATGAACACTGAAGCTTTCTTT

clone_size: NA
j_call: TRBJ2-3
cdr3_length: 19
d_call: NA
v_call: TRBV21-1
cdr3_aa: CASSNEERTSGSRTDTQYF
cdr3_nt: TGTGCCAGCAGCAACGAAGAGCGGACTAGCGGGAGTCGGACAGATACGCAGTATTTT

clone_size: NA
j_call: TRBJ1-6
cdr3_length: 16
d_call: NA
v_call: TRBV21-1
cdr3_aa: CASSKGRVSYNSPLHF
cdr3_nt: TGTGCCAGCAGCAAAGGCCGGGTCTCCTATAATTCACCCCTCCACTTT

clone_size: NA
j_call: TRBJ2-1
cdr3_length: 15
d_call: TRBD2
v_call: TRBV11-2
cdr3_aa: CASSLAGTSGNEQFF
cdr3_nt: TGTGCCAGCAGTCTAGCCGGGACTAGCGGGAATGAGCAGTTCTTC

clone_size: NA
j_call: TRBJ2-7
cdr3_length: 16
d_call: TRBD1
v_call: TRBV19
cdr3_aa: CASSIAGTGPTGEQYF
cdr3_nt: TGTGCCAGTAGTATAGCGGGGACAGGGCCAACGGGCGAGCAGTACTTC

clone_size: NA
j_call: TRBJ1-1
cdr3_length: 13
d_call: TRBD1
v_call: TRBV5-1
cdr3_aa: CASSPRDSRPWVF
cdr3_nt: TGCGCCAGCAGCCCGAGGGACAGCCGCCCGTGGGTCTTT